A single sample is the source of the 28 T cell receptor beta chains below, sequenced in a study of blood T cell repertoires in COVID-19. TCRdb's copy holds only in-frame clones and misses some; the assay was immunoSEQ multiplex PCR. This table has tens of thousands of clones, about three quarters appearing once. Sequencing used peripheral blood. The receptor set was obtained from an elderly woman with active or convalescent COVID-19.

The rearrangement links TRBV6-5 to TRBJ1-5; TRBD1 might be the D (6 bases). Germline values: CDR1 MNHEY, CDR2 SVGAGI. Trimming took off 4 bases at V and 11 bases at J, with 12 bases between the two ends. This CDR3 has 12 amino acids. The CDR3, as DNA: TGTGCCAGCAGTTCCCCAGGGGCGGCCCAGCATTTT. It specifies CASSSPGAAQHF.

CDR3 nucleotides: TGTGCCATCGGGGAGGGCGGTCACCGAGGCCAAGAGACCCAGTACTTC. This gives the protein CAIGEGGHRGQETQYF. The V and J genes are TRBV10-3 and TRBJ2-5, with 7 nucleotides matching TRBD2. CDR1 is ENHRY, CDR2 SYGVKD, per germline. V gave up 8 bases and J gave up 1 base; unmatched junction bases: 13. The CDR3 contains 16 residues.

This chain uses TRBV14 with TRBJ1-6, with D hard to call. This CDR3 has 14 amino acids. V was clipped by 1 base and J by 8 bases, with 9 bases between them. Germline loops: CDR1 SGHDN, CDR2 FVKESK. The CDR3 region has the DNA TGTGCCAGCAGCCAAGGGCGGGGTTATTCACCCCTCCACTTT. It translates to CASSQGRGYSPLHF. Complete variable domain (other parts from reference TRBV14 and TRBJ1-6): EAGVTQFPSHSVIEKGQTVTLRCDPISGHDNLYWYRRVMGKEIKFLLHFVKESKQDESGMPNNRFLAERTGGTYSTLKVQPAELEDSGVYFCASSQGRGYSPLHFGNGTRLTVT.

Notes on this clone: One end of the junction does not line up with germline, which may come from a read error. The same CDR3 also results from other DNA sequences found in this sample. CDR3 sequence: CASSRDREETQYF. CDR3 bases: TGTGCTAGCAGTCGGGACAGGGAAGAGACCCAGTACTTC. The V and J genes are TRBV7-7 and TRBJ2-5; TRBD1 aligns across 9 bases. Germline V CDR1 and CDR2: SSHAT, FNYEAQ (reference sequence). The CDR3 totals 13 residues.

The chain joins TRBV29-1 to TRBJ1-1, with a possible D match to TRBD1 (6 bases). V was trimmed by 6 bases and J by 0 bases, leaving 20 bases between them. CDR3 length equals 16 residues. Germline CDR1 is SQVTM and CDR2 is ANQGSEA. The CDR3 region has the DNA TGCAGCGTAACGGGACACGACAAGGGAATGAACACTGAAGCTTTCTTT. As protein: CSVTGHDKGMNTEAFF.

The rearrangement uses TRBV6-1 and TRBJ1-5; perhaps TRBD1 as D (6 bases). CDR1 and CDR2 from the germline V gene are MNHNS and SASEGT. V lost 9 bases, J lost 1 base, and 10 bases lay in between. The CDR3 runs to 13 residues. CDR3 in amino acids: CASQGSSNQPQHF. CDR3 bases: TGTGCCAGTCAGGGGTCGAGCAATCAGCCCCAGCATTTT.

The chain joins TRBV25-1 to TRBJ1-5, with D tentatively TRBD1 (5 bases). This CDR3 spans 16 amino acids. In germline, CDR1 is MGHDK, CDR2 SYGVNS. Deletions cut 4 bases from V and 0 bases from J, with 13 bases between. For the CDR3, the DNA is TGTGCCAGCAGTGTATTCGAGACAGATAGCAATCAGCCCCAGCATTTT. Its translation is CASSVFETDSNQPQHF. Complete variable domain (other parts from reference TRBV25-1 and TRBJ1-5): EADIYQTPRYLVIGTGKKITLECSQTMGHDKMYWYQQDPGMELHLIHYSYGVNSTEKGDLSSESTVSRIRTEHFPLTLESARPSHTSQYLCASSVFETDSNQPQHFGDGTRLSIL.

The sample holds one count of this clone. The chain recombines TRBV2 with TRBJ1-4; D is unresolved. The V gene's germline CDR1 is SNHLY and CDR2 FYNNEI. The CDR3 runs to 14 residues. V was trimmed by 1 base and J by 3 bases, leaving 6 bases between them. The CDR3 DNA reads TGTGCCAGCAGTGAAGTCAGGTCTAATGAAAAACTGTTTTTT. It translates to CASSEVRSNEKLFF. The full variable domain, in which reference TRBV2 and TRBJ1-4 provide the parts outside the CDR3, is EPEVTQTPSHQVTQMGQEVILRCVPISNHLYFYWYRQILGQKVEFLVSFYNNEISEKSEIFDDQFSVERPDGSNFTLKIRSTKLEDSAMYFCASSEVRSNEKLFFGSGTQLSVL.

The genes are TRBV9 and TRBJ1-1; D call uncertain. The CDR3 has 14 amino acids. The V gene's germline CDR1 is SGDLS and CDR2 YYNGEE. The V and J ends lost 2 bases and 4 bases respectively, with 12 bases between them. In nucleotides, the CDR3 is TGTGCCAGCAGCGTCTCGTCTTTGCGCACTGAAGCTTTCTTT. Its translation: CASSVSSLRTEAFF.

V usage is TRBV5-8 and J usage is TRBJ2-4, with a tentative D call TRBD1 (6 bases). Germline assignment: CDR1 SGHTS and CDR2 YDEGEE. This CDR3 has 12 amino acids. V lost 6 bases to trimming and J lost 7 bases, with 11 bases between them. The CDR3 loop is CASNRERNIQYF. For the CDR3, the DNA is TGTGCCAGCAACAGGGAGCGGAACATTCAGTACTTC.

The chain employs TRBV7-2 and TRBJ1-1; D not certain. Trimming took 1 base from V and 5 from J, leaving 14 bases between them. CDR3 length: 15 amino acids. Looked up from germline, CDR1 is SGHTA and CDR2 is FQGNSA. The CDR3 region has the DNA TGTGCCAGCAGCTTAGAGGCGGCAAGGAGGACTGAAGCTTTCTTT. It is translated as CASSLEAARRTEAFF.

The rearrangement joins TRBV11-3 to TRBJ2-7, with a possible D match to TRBD2 (5 bases). This CDR3 has 13 amino acids. The V end was cut by 5 bases, the J end by 3 bases, with 11 bases between. CDR1 SGHNT and CDR2 YENEEA come from the germline V gene. DNA for the CDR3: TGTGCCAGCAGCCCTAGCCTCATCTACGAGCAGTACTTC. It yields the protein CASSPSLIYEQYF. Filled out from reference TRBV11-3 and TRBJ2-7, the complete variable domain reads EAGVVQSPRYKIIEKKQPVAFWCNPISGHNTLYWYLQNLGQGPELLIRYENEEAVDDSQLPKDRFSAERLKGVDSTLKIQPAELGDSAVYLCASSPSLIYEQYFGPGTRLTVT.

This sequence joins TRBV9 and TRBJ1-2, with TRBD1 identical over 8 bases. The CDR3 has 16 residues. Per the germline V gene, CDR1 is SGDLS and CDR2 is YYNGEE. The J segment lost 3 bases and the V segment lost 5 bases, leaving 12 bases of the junction unmatched. In nucleotides, the CDR3 is TGTGCCAGCAGTTCCGACAGGGGACTGATGGACTATGGCTACACCTTC. Translation gives CASSSDRGLMDYGYTF.

The chain has TRBV24-1 and TRBJ2-1; TRBD1 might be the D (6 bases). V was pared by 2 bases and J by 7 bases, with 14 bases between. From germline, CDR1 is KGHDR and CDR2 SFDVKD. CDR3 size: 15 residues. CDR3 nucleotide sequence: TGTGCCACCAGTGATTCCGGGTTTCAGGGGAATGAGCAGTTCTTC. This encodes CATSDSGFQGNEQFF.

The genes are TRBV10-3 and TRBJ2-3; 9 positions agree with TRBD1. The CDR3 length is 14 residues. The ends lost 10 bases at V and 3 bases at J; junction bases unmatched: 8. Germline assignment: CDR1 ENHRY and CDR2 SYGVKD. CDR3 sequence: CATRAGQGTDTQYF. Here the CDR3 DNA reads TGTGCCACGCGAGCGGGACAGGGTACAGATACGCAGTATTTT.

The chain uses TRBV20-1 and TRBJ1-1; unclear D gene. V lost 3 bases, J lost 0 bases, and 20 bases lay in between. Germline values: CDR1 DFQATT, CDR2 SNEGSKA (reference sequence). This CDR3 is built from 17 residues. DNA for the CDR3: TGCAGTGCTAGTTACGCGTTAGGAGGACTGATGAACACTGAAGCTTTCTTT. This translates into CSASYALGGLMNTEAFF.

This clone occurred once. The chain carries TRBV4-1 and TRBJ1-3, with D unclear. CDR3 length: 14 amino acids. CDR1 is MGHRA and CDR2 is YSYEKL in the germline V gene. Between the trimmed V and J ends, which lost 1 base and 8 bases, there was a span of 12 bases. The CDR3 nucleotides are TGCGCCAGCAGCCAAGTCTCGGGGTGGGACACCATATATTTT. Translation gives CASSQVSGWDTIYF.

In this sample, this clone turned up once. The gene calls are TRBV7-8 and TRBJ1-3; possibly TRBD1 for D (5 bases). V lost 5 bases and J 4 bases, leaving 9 bases between the germline ends. Germline V gene data show CDR1 as SGHVS and CDR2 as FQNEAQ. The CDR3 spans 13 residues. Here the CDR3 reads CASSVDSGNTIYF. CDR3 bases: TGTGCCAGCAGCGTCGACAGCGGAAACACCATATATTTT.

This chain uses TRBV6-5 with TRBJ1-2; possibly TRBD1 for D (5 bases). The CDR3 contains 12 residues. Germline V gene lookup returns CDR1 MNHEY and CDR2 SVGAGI. CDR3 in DNA: TGTGCTTCGGGACGGGGGTATAATGGCTACACCTTC. It translates to CASGRGYNGYTF.

The chain is built from TRBV3-1 (or the pseudogene TRBV3-2) and TRBJ1-2; D is unclear. Trimming pared 6 bases from V and 0 bases from J, leaving 17 bases between. Germline V lookup: CDR1 LGHDT, CDR2 YNNKEL (reference sequence). This CDR3 has 16 residues. Here the CDR3 DNA reads TGTGCCAGCAGGCAGGAGTGGCCGGGAACTAACTATGGCTACACCTTC. Translated, it gives CASRQEWPGTNYGYTF.

This clone has more than one count but fewer than ten. The chain employs TRBV18 and TRBJ1-1; maybe TRBD1 (5 bases). CDR1 and CDR2 (germline): KGHSH, LQKENI. V lost 3 bases and J 2 bases, leaving 10 bases between the germline ends. The CDR3 runs to 14 residues. The CDR3 is CASSPTQGNTEAFF. CDR3 coding DNA: TGTGCCAGCTCACCGACCCAGGGAAACACTGAAGCTTTCTTT.

V usage is TRBV5-1 and J usage is TRBJ2-2; 9 bases fit TRBD1. Germline V gene data show CDR1 as SGHRS and CDR2 as YFSETQ. The trim removed 1 base at V and 7 bases at J, leaving 5 bases unmatched. CDR3 length: 15 residues. The CDR3, as DNA: TGCGCCAGCAGCTTGACAGGGGGCCGGGGCGGGGAGCTGTTTTTT. Its translation is CASSLTGGRGGELFF.

This chain uses TRBV6-5 with TRBJ2-2; D is unclear. The germline V gene has CDR1 MNHEY and CDR2 SVGAGI. V dropped 0 bases and J dropped 3 bases, with 8 bases sitting between them. The CDR3 runs 15 residues. The CDR3 DNA reads as TGTGCCAGCAGTTACTCGCGGCGTCACACCGGGGAGCTGTTTTTT. Residues: CASSYSRRHTGELFF.

This chain connects TRBV5-1 to TRBJ2-2; TRBD1 might be the D (6 bases). V was trimmed by 1 base and J by 7 bases, leaving 14 bases between them. This CDR3 is 15 amino acids long. CDR1 is SGHRS and CDR2 is YFSETQ in the germline V gene. CDR3 protein: CASSLLGAYGGELFF. CDR3 DNA: TGCGCCAGCAGCTTGTTGGGGGCTTACGGCGGGGAGCTGTTTTTT. Together with reference TRBV5-1 and TRBJ2-2, the CDR3 gives the full variable domain: KAGVTQTPRYLIKTRGQQVTLSCSPISGHRSVSWYQQTPGQGLQFLFEYFSETQRNKGNFPGRFSGRQFSNSRSEMNVSTLELGDSALYLCASSLLGAYGGELFFGEGSRLTVL.

This clone was counted between two and nine times. The chain has TRBV7-2 and TRBJ2-3, with TRBD2 as a possible D gene (6 bases). The germline CDR1 and CDR2 sequences are SGHTA and FQGNSA. CDR3 size: 15 residues. The V end lost 5 bases, the J end lost 6 bases, and 18 bases lay between the germline ends. CDR3 amino acids: CASSRRGTAPDTQYF. The DNA for the CDR3 is TGTGCCAGCAGCCGGCGAGGGACTGCACCTGATACGCAGTATTTT.

In this sample, this clone turned up once. The chain uses TRBV23-1 and TRBJ2-1; the D gene is possibly TRBD1 (6 bases). TRBV23-1 is noted as an ORF with a role that remains uncertain. The CDR3 has 14 residues. Between the trimmed V and J ends, which lost 7 bases and 2 bases, there was a span of 12 bases. This CDR3 is CASTWTATYNEQFF. Written as DNA, the CDR3 is TGCGCCAGCACCTGGACAGCCACCTACAATGAGCAGTTCTTC.

This rearrangement joins TRBV13 to TRBJ2-7; TRBD1 matches at 11 bases. With 6 bases clipped from V and 5 bases from J, the junction kept 9 bases outside the gene matches. Germline V gives CDR1 PRHDT, CDR2 FYEKMQ (reference sequence). CDR3 length: 15 residues. CDR3 nucleotide sequence: TGTGCCAGCAGTCGAATAGGGACAGGGGGGGACGAGCAGTACTTC. Translating gives CASSRIGTGGDEQYF.

The V and J genes are TRBV19 and TRBJ2-3, with 8 bases identical to TRBD2. The CDR3 has 13 amino acids. The ends lost 11 bases at V and 2 bases at J; junction bases unmatched: 6. Germline V CDR1 and CDR2: LNHDA, SQIVND (reference sequence). The chain's CDR3 is CAAGRGVTDTQYF. DNA for the CDR3: TGTGCCGCGGGGCGGGGGGTCACAGATACGCAGTATTTT.